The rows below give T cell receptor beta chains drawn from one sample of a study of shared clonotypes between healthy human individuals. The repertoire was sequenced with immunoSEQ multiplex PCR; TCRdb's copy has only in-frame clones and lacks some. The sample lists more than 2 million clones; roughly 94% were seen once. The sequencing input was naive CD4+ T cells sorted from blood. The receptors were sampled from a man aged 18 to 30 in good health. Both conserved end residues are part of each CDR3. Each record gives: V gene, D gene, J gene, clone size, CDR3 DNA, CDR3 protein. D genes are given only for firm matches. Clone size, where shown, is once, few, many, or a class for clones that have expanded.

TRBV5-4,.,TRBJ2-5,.,TGTGCCAGCAGCTTGGTAACAGAGACCCAGTACTTC,CASSLVTETQYF
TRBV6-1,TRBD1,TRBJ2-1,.,TGTGCCAGTAACCGGGACAGTGGGTACAATGAGCAGTTCTTC,CASNRDSGYNEQFF
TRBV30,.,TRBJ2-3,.,TGTGCCTGGGTCCCGGGGATGGGCACAGATACGCAGTATTTT,CAWVPGMGTDTQYF
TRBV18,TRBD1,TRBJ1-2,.,TGTGCCAGCTCACCAAAGGGGCCGAGGACAGGGGCTAACTATGGCTACACCTTC,CASSPKGPRTGANYGYTF
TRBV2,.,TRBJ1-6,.,TGTGCCAGCAGTGAAAGAGGCCCCTCCTATAATTCACCCCTCCACTTT,CASSERGPSYNSPLHF
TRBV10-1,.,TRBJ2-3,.,TGCGCCAGCAGTGTAGGGCCAGATACGCAGTATTTT,CASSVGPDTQYF
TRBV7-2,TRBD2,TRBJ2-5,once,TGTGCCAGCAGCAGCGGGGCGGGATTGAGGGAGACCCAGTACTTC,CASSSGAGLRETQYF
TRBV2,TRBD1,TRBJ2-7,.,TGTGCCAGCAGAGCCGGGACAGGGGCGTACGAGCAGTACTTC,CASRAGTGAYEQYF
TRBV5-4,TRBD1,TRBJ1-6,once,TGTGCCAGCAGCTTGTCCGGGACAGGGAATTCACCCCTCCACTTT,CASSLSGTGNSPLHF
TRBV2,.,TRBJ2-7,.,TGTGCCAGCATAGGAGACGCTCCCTACGAGCAGTACTTC,CASIGDAPYEQYF
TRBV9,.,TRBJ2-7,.,TGTGCCAGCAGCGTTGACGGGCTGAGCGACGAGCAGTACTTC,CASSVDGLSDEQYF
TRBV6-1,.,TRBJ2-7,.,TGTGCCAGCACCTTCTATCCCAACTACGAGCAGTACTTC,CASTFYPNYEQYF
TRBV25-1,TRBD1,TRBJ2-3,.,TGTGCCAGCAGGCAACAGGGGAAGGGCACAGATACGCAGTATTTT,CASRQQGKGTDTQYF
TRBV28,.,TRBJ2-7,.,TGTGCCAGCAGTTTATCGGGGGCCGCGCTAAATTACTACGAGCAGTACTTC,CASSLSGAALNYYEQYF
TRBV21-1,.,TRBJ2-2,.,TGTGCCAGCAGCAAAAGGCCAGGGGAAAACACCGGGGAGCTGTTTTTT,CASSKRPGENTGELFF
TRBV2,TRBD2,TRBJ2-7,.,TGTGCCAGCAGTGAAAAGACTAGCGGGGACGGCGAGCAGTACTTC,CASSEKTSGDGEQYF
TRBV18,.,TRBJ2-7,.,TGTGCCAGCTCACCACCGCTAATGCGGGGGCCCTACGAGCAGTACTTC,CASSPPLMRGPYEQYF
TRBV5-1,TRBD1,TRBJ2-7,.,TGCGCCAGCAGCTTGGATCCAAGGGGGCGGTACGAGCAGTACTTC,CASSLDPRGRYEQYF
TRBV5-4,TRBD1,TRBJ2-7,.,TGTGCCAGCAGCTGGGACAGTAACTCCTACGAGCAGTACTTC,CASSWDSNSYEQYF
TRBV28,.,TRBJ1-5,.,TGTGCCAGCAGTCACGACAGACGAAATAGCAATCAGCCCCAGCATTTT,CASSHDRRNSNQPQHF
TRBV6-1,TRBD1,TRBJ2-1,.,TGTGCCAGCAGTGTGACAGGGGGGTACAATGAGCAGTTCTTC,CASSVTGGYNEQFF
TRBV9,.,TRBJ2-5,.,TGTGCCAGCAGCGTAGGGGTCCTCGGCCGCGGGGAGACCCAGTACTTC,CASSVGVLGRGETQYF